The clone carrying this T cell receptor beta chain was detected many times. Its antigen remains unidentified. This sample stems from a study of T cells in Graves' hyperthyroidism and ophthalmopathy. Overall study results and limits: Most expanded thyroid clonotypes above 0.001 recurred in blood.

Germline values: CDR1 LGHNA, CDR2 YNFKEQ. Trimming stripped 5 bases from V and 3 bases from J, with 16 bases between. The CDR3 loop spans 16 amino acids. Researchers amplified the TCR beta CDR3 regions from RNA transcripts. First-round RT-PCR targeting the TCR CDR3 was performed with the HTBI primer set. TCRdb used MiXCR to reprocess the multiplex PCR reads, holding one entry per CDR3 protein. The profile shows about 600,000 distinct CDR3 sequences, more than 15% of them singletons. V is TRBV4-2 and J is TRBJ2-2; perhaps TRBD1 as D (6 bases). The receptor comes from a middle-aged woman with Graves' ophthalmopathy. The sample taken for sequencing was blood. Here the CDR3 DNA reads TGTGCCAGCAGCACCCACACAGGGCTGGACACCGGGGAGCTGTTTTTT. Protein sequence: CASSTHTGLDTGELFF.